This TCR beta chain was sequenced in a study of T cell changes during pregnancy in multiple sclerosis. TCRdb keeps only in-frame clones here, not all; method: immunoSEQ multiplex PCR. This table has some 40,000 clones, around 94% appearing once. In germline, CDR1 is MGHRA, CDR2 YSYEKL. The V end lost 2 bases, the J end lost 7 bases, and 14 bases lay between the germline ends. The CDR3 contains 15 residues. The sequence was collected from a female donor with multiple sclerosis, enrolled in a pregnancy study. Sequencing used peripheral blood. This rearrangement joins TRBV4-1 to TRBJ1-4; perhaps TRBD1 as D (5 bases). The CDR3 spells CASSQSGRRIEKLFF. CDR3 nucleotide sequence: TGCGCCAGCAGCCAATCGGGACGGCGGATTGAAAAACTGTTTTTT.